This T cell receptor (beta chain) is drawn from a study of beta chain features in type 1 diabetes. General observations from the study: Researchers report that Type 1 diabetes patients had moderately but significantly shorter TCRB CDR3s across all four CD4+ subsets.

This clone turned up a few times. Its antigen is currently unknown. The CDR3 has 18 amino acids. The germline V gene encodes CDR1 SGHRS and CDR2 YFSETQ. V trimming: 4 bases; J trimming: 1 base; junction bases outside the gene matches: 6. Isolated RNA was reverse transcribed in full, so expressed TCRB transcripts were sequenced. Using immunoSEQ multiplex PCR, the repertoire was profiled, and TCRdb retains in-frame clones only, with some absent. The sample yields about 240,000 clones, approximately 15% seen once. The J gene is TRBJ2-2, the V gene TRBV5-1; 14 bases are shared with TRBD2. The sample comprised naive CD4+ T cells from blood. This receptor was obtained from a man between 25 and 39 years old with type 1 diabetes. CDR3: CASSPGTSGGRNTGELFF. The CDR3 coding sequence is TGCGCCAGCAGCCCGGGGACTAGCGGGGGCCGGAACACCGGGGAGCTGTTTTTT.